A selection of T cell receptor beta chains follows, all from one sample in a study of molecular identifiers for immune sequencing clone quantification. MiXCR was run by TCRdb on the PCR reads, yielding one entry per CDR3 protein. Here the sample spans fewer than 350,000 distinct CDR3 sequences, roughly 24% being singletons. Material: naive CD8+ T cells from blood, with Jurkat cell RNA spiked in. All receptors derive from a human donor in good health. Some libraries in this study had Jurkat cell RNA spiked in. Both conserved end residues are part of each CDR3. Each record gives: D gene, V gene, clone size, J gene, CDR3 DNA, CDR3 protein. D genes are given only for firm matches. A row's size may be missing; if present it is once, few, many or a size class.

>-|TRBV3-1|-|TRBJ2-7
TGTGCCAGCAGTTCCCGGGGCAGGGGCTACGAGCAGTACTTC
CASSSRGRGYEQYF
>TRBD1|TRBV19|-|TRBJ1-1
TGTGCCAGTACAGGGGGGCCGGTTCAGAACACTGAAGCTTTCTTT
CASTGGPVQNTEAFF
>TRBD2|TRBV6-5|many|TRBJ2-7
TGTGCCAGCAGTCGGGGGGGGGACGAGCAGTACTTC
CASSRGGDEQYF
>-|TRBV5-4|many|TRBJ2-7
TGTGCCAGCAGCTTGGGGCGGGATTACGAGCAGTACTTC
CASSLGRDYEQYF
>-|TRBV6-2/TRBV6-3|few|TRBJ1-5
TGTGCCAGCAGTTGGGTCAGGGGAAACAATCAGCCCCAGCATTTT
CASSWVRGNNQPQHF
>TRBD2|TRBV9|-|TRBJ2-6
TGTGCCAGCAGCGTACTAGCGGAGGCATACTCTGGGGCCAACGTCCTGACTTTC
CASSVLAEAYSGANVLTF
>-|TRBV27|-|TRBJ2-3
TGTGCCAGCACCCCTGGGGGGGGCTTCAGCCCAGATACGCAGTATTTT
CASTPGGGFSPDTQYF
>TRBD1|TRBV29-1|many|TRBJ2-7
TGCAGCGTTGCGACAGGGAACTCCTACGAGCAGTACTTC
CSVATGNSYEQYF
>-|TRBV27|few|TRBJ2-5
TGTGCCAGCAGTTACTCGGCAGGGTCGACCCAGTACTTC
CASSYSAGSTQYF
>-|TRBV20-1|-|TRBJ1-5
TGCAGTGCTAGAGATAGGAGGGGGGTTAGCAATCAGCCCCAGCATTTT
CSARDRRGVSNQPQHF
>-|TRBV12-3/TRBV12-4|few|TRBJ2-7
TGTGCCAGCAGTTTAGCTAGCGCCGCCTACGAGCTGTACTTC
CASSLASAAYELYF
>-|TRBV4-1|-|TRBJ1-1
TGCGCCAGCAGCCCCAGTCAGGGCGACACTGAAGCTGTCTTT
CASSPSQGDTEAVF
>TRBD1|TRBV4-2|many|TRBJ2-7
TGTGCCAGCAGCCAAGGGACAGGCGACTACGAGCAGTACTTC
CASSQGTGDYEQYF
>-|TRBV6-2/TRBV6-3|-|TRBJ2-3
TGTGCCAGCTGGACTGGAGGAAGCACAGATACGCAGTATTTT
CASWTGGSTDTQYF
>TRBD1|TRBV4-3|many|TRBJ1-1
TGCGCCAGCAGCGAAGGACAGGGGGCCCTGGGAACTGAAGCTTTCTTT
CASSEGQGALGTEAFF
>-|TRBV20-1|few|TRBJ2-7
TGCAGTGCCCCGCCTTTTTCTACCTACGAGCAGTACTTC
CSAPPFSTYEQYF
>-|TRBV2|few|TRBJ1-2
TGTGCCAGCAGCGGTAGCAGGGAGTTGAACTATGGCTACACCTTC
CASSGSRELNYGYTF
>-|TRBV6-2/TRBV6-3|few|TRBJ2-5
TGTGCCAGCAGATCGGACTACGCGAGGACCCAGTACTTC
CASRSDYARTQYF
>-|TRBV15|few|TRBJ1-1
TGTGCCACCAGCAGGCTGACGGGACGGACTGAAGCTTTCTTT
CATSRLTGRTEAFF
>TRBD1|TRBV28|many|TRBJ2-2
TGTGCCAGCAGTTCAAATCGCCTAACAGGACAGGGAAACACCGGGGAGCTGTTTTTT
CASSSNRLTGQGNTGELFF
>TRBD1|TRBV27|few|TRBJ1-1
TGTGCCAGCAGTTTTTCTCAGGGGGCGCGGGGCACTGAAGCTTTCTTT
CASSFSQGARGTEAFF
>-|TRBV2|-|TRBJ2-7
TGTGCCAGCCTAGCCCCTGACATGTCGATTGGGTCCTACGAGCAGTACTTC
CASLAPDMSIGSYEQYF
>-|TRBV11-2|few|TRBJ2-2
TGTGCCAGCAGCTTCAACAGCCCGTATCTATCCGGGGAGCTGTTTTTT
CASSFNSPYLSGELFF
>-|TRBV7-9|many|TRBJ2-7
TGCGCCAGCAGCCCGACAGCGTCCTACGAGCAGTACTTC
CASSPTASYEQYF
>-|TRBV4-3|-|TRBJ2-7
TGCGCCAGCAGCCCCGGGGTTGGAGCCTACGAGCAGTACTTC
CASSPGVGAYEQYF
>TRBD1|TRBV5-8|many|TRBJ1-1
TGTGCCAGCAGCTTGGGGAACAGGGGCGCAGCTTTCTTT
CASSLGNRGAAFF
>-|TRBV5-4|-|TRBJ2-5
TGTGCCAGCAGCTCACGACCAGCCCGCCCAGAGACCCAGTACTTC
CASSSRPARPETQYF
>TRBD2|TRBV5-1|many|TRBJ2-7
TGCGCCAGCAGCTCGCGGGGGGATTACGAGCAGTACTTC
CASSSRGDYEQYF
>-|TRBV9|-|TRBJ1-1
TGTGCCAGCAGCGGTGGTAGATCTAACACTGAAGCTTTCTTT
CASSGGRSNTEAFF
>TRBD2|TRBV28|-|TRBJ2-7
TGTGCCAGCAGTTGGACTAGAAACTACGAGCAGTACTTC
CASSWTRNYEQYF
>-|TRBV24-1|many|TRBJ2-7
TGTGCCACCAGTGACCCCGAGGGCTACGAGCAGTACTTC
CATSDPEGYEQYF
>-|TRBV4-1|few|TRBJ1-3
TGCGCCAGCAGCCAAGTCTCGGGAACTGGAAACACCATATATTTT
CASSQVSGTGNTIYF
>TRBD2|TRBV6-5|many|TRBJ2-7
TGTGCCAGCAGTTACTCTGTGGGAGGGCCGGGTGAGCAGTACTTC
CASSYSVGGPGEQYF
>-|TRBV7-9|many|TRBJ2-3
TGTGCCAGCCGAAGGGTTAGCACAGATACGCAGTATTTT
CASRRVSTDTQYF
>-|TRBV4-1|many|TRBJ1-4
TGCGCCAGCAGCCAAGCTCTACGAGTAGCATTGGAAAAACTGTTTTTT
CASSQALRVALEKLFF
>-|TRBV12-3/TRBV12-4|-|TRBJ1-1
TGTGCCAGCAGTTTATCTCAGTACATGAACACTGAAGCTTTCTTT
CASSLSQYMNTEAFF
>-|TRBV7-9|few|TRBJ1-3
TGTGCCAGCAGAAAAGGCTCTGGAAACACCATATATTTT
CASRKGSGNTIYF
>-|TRBV4-1|-|TRBJ1-5
TGCGCCAGCAGCCAAGAATGGAATTCCCGAAGGAGCAATCAGCCCCAGCATTTT
CASSQEWNSRRSNQPQHF
>TRBD1|TRBV7-9|-|TRBJ1-6
TGTGCCAGCAGCTTGGGACAGGGAGATAATTCACCCCTCCACTTT
CASSLGQGDNSPLHF
>-|TRBV6-6|many|TRBJ1-1
TGTGCCGGCGGGGAGGGGGGATACACTGAAGCTTTCTTT
CAGGEGGYTEAFF
>-|TRBV7-9|-|TRBJ2-1
TGTGCCAGCAGCTTAGAAAGGATGCAGGGTGAGCAGTTCTTC
CASSLERMQGEQFF
>TRBD1|TRBV7-9|many|TRBJ1-1
TGTGCCAGCAGCTGGAGGGACAGGCGCGATTATGAAGCTTTCTTT
CASSWRDRRDYEAFF
>TRBD2|TRBV19|-|TRBJ2-1
TGTGCCAGTAGTCCCGACTCTAGACTAGCGGGGGATGAGCAGTTCTTC
CASSPDSRLAGDEQFF
>-|TRBV30|-|TRBJ2-7
TGTACCTGGAGGTACCTCGGGTCCTACGAGCAGTACTTC
CTWRYLGSYEQYF
>TRBD1|TRBV7-9|many|TRBJ2-7
TGTGCCAGCAGCTCCATCTTGGACAGGGTTGACGAGCAGTACTTC
CASSSILDRVDEQYF
>TRBD2|TRBV28|few|TRBJ2-7
TGTGCCAGCAGTTTCTCCCTCGGGCTAGCGGTAACCGCGGGCTACGAGCAGTACTTC
CASSFSLGLAVTAGYEQYF
>-|TRBV6-4|-|TRBJ2-3
TGTGCCCGCCGTGACTCCCCCCGCGGCCCCGATACGCAGTATTTT
CARRDSPRGPDTQYF
>TRBD1|TRBV27|-|TRBJ2-3
TGTGCCAGCAGTCTAAGACAGGGCCGCACAGATACGCAGAATTTT
CASSLRQGRTDTQNF
>-|TRBV7-9|-|TRBJ2-7
TGTGCCAGCAGCCCAACCGGGACCCCAAACTGGGCGCAGTACTTC
CASSPTGTPNWAQYF
>-|TRBV6-5|-|TRBJ2-5
TGTGCCAGCAGTTACCTTGGACAAACCCTAGAGACCCAGTACTTC
CASSYLGQTLETQYF
>TRBD2|TRBV6-6|few|TRBJ2-1
TGTGCCAGCAGTTACTTTAGCGGGAGTTACAATGAGCAGTTCTTC
CASSYFSGSYNEQFF
>-|TRBV25-1|-|TRBJ1-1
TGTGCCAGCAGTGATTCGGTGAACACTGAAGCTTTCTTT
CASSDSVNTEAFF
>-|TRBV28|-|TRBJ2-3
TGTGCCAGCAGTCGCCGACTTAGTGGCACAGATACGCAGTATTTT
CASSRRLSGTDTQYF
>TRBD1|TRBV2|-|TRBJ2-5
TGTGCCAGCAGAACGGGACAGGCGGATGAGACCCAGTACTTC
CASRTGQADETQYF
>-|TRBV19|few|TRBJ2-2
TGTGCCAGTAGAAGAGGGGCGACCGGGGAGCTGTTTTTT
CASRRGATGELFF
>-|TRBV30|many|TRBJ2-1
TGTGCCTGGAGTGTAGGCTCCTACAATGAGCAGTTCTTC
CAWSVGSYNEQFF
>TRBD2|TRBV12-3/TRBV12-4|few|TRBJ2-5
TGTGCCAGCAGTGACATCTCGAGACTAGCGGGGGGGCCTCTCGGGACCCAGTACTTC
CASSDISRLAGGPLGTQYF
>-|TRBV11-3|once|TRBJ2-1
TGTGCCAGCAGCCCCGGACCGGGCGGGAATGAGCAGCTCTTC
CASSPGPGGNEQLF
>TRBD1|TRBV20-1|many|TRBJ1-3
TGCAGTGCTAGAGAACCAGGGGGCTCTGGAAACACCATATATTTT
CSAREPGGSGNTIYF